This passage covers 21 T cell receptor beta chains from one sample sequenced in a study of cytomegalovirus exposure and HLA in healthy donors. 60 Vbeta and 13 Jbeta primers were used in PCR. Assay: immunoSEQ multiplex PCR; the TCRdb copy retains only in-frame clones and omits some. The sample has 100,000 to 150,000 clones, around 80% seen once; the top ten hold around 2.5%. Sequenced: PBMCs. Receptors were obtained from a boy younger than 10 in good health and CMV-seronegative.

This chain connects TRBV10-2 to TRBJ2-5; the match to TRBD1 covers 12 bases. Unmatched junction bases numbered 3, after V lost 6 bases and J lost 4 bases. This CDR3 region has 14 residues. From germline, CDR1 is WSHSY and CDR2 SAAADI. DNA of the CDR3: TGCGCCAGCAGCCTGGGACAGGGGGCAGAGACCCAGTACTTC. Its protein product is CASSLGQGAETQYF.

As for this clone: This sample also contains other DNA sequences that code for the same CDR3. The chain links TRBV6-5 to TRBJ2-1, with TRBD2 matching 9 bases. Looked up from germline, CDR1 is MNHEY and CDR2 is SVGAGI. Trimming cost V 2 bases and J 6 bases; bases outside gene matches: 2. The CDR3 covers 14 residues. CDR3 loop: CASSYGGGANEQFF. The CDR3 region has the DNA TGTGCCAGCAGTTACGGCGGGGGGGCCAATGAGCAGTTCTTC.

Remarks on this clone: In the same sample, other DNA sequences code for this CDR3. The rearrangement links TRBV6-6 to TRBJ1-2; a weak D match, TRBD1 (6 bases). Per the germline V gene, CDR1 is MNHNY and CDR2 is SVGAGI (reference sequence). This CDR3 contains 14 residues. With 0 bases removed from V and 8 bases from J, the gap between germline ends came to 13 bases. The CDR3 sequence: CASSYSTGGYGYTF. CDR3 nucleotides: TGTGCCAGCAGTTACTCGACAGGAGGTTACGGCTACACCTTC.

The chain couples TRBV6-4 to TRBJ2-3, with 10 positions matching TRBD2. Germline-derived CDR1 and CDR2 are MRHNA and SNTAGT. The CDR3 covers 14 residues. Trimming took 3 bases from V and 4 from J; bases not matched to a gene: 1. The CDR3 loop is CASSEGTSADTQYF. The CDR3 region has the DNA TGTGCCAGCAGTGAGGGGACTAGCGCAGATACGCAGTATTTT.

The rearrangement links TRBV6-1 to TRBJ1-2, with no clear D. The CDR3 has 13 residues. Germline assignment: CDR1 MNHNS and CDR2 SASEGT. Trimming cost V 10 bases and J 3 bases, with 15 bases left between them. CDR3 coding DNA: TGTGCCACCAGGCCCCGAGGCCACTATGGCTACACCTTC. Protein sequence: CATRPRGHYGYTF.

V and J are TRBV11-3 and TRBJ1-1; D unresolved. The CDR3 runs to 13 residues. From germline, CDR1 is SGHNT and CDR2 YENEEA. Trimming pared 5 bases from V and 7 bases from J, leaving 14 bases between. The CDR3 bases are TGTGCCAGCAGCAAGGCTCGAACGGGTGAAGCTTTCTTT. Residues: CASSKARTGEAFF.

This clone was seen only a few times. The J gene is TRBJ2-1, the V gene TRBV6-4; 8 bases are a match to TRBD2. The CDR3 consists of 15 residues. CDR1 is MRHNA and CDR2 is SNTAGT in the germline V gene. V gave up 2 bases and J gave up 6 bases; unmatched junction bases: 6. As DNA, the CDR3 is TGTGCCAGCAGTGACGAGGCGGGGGGCGTCAATGAGCAGTTCTTC. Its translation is CASSDEAGGVNEQFF.

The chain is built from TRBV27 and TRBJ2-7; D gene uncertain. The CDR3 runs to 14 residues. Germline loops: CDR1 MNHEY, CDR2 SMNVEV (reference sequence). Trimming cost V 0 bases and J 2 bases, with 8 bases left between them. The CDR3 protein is CASSLSTLPYEQYF. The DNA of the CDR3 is TGTGCCAGCAGTTTATCCACCCTACCCTACGAGCAGTACTTC.

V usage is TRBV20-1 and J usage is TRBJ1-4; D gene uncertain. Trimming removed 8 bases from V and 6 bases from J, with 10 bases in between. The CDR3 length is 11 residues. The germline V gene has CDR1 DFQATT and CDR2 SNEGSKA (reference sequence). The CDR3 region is CSSNRDEKLFF. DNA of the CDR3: TGCAGTTCCAACCGAGATGAAAAACTGTTTTTT.

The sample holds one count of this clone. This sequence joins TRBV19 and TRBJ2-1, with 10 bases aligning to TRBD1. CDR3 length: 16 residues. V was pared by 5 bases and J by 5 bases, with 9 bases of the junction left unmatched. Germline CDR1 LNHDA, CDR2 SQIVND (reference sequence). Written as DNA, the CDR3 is TGTGCCAGTAGTTTAGGGACAGGGGTATCGGACAATGAGCAGTTCTTC. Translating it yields CASSLGTGVSDNEQFF.

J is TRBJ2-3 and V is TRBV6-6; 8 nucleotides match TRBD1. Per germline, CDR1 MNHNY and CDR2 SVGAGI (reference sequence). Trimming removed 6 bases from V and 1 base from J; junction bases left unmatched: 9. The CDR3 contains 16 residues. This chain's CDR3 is CASSHFGQGGTDTQYF. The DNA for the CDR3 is TGTGCCAGCAGCCACTTTGGACAGGGTGGCACAGATACGCAGTATTTT.

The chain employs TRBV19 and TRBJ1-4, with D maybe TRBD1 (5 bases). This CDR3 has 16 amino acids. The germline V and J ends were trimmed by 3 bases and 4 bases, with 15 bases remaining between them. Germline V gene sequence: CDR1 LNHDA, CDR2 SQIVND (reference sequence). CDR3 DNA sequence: TGTGCCAGTAGTATTGGGGCTGGTGGGTTTAATGAAAAACTGTTTTTT. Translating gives CASSIGAGGFNEKLFF.

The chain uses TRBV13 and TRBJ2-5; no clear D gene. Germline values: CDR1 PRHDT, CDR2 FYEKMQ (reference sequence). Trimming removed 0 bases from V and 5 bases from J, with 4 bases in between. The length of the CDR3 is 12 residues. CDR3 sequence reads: CASSLGSETQYF. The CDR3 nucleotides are TGTGCCAGCAGCTTAGGTTCGGAGACCCAGTACTTC.

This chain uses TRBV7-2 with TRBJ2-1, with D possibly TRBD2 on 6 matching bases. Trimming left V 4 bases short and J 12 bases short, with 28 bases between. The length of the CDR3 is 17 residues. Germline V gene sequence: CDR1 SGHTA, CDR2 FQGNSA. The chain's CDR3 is CASSSYEGRASGLGQFF. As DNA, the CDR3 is TGTGCCAGCAGCTCCTATGAAGGACGCGCTTCGGGACTGGGGCAGTTCTTC.

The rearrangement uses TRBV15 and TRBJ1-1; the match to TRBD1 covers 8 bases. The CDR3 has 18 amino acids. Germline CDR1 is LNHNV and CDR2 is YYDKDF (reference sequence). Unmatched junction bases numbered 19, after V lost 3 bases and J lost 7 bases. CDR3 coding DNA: TGTGCCACCAGCAGTGGATGGGGGGATGACAGGGGAAGGATTGAAGCTTTCTTT. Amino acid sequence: CATSSGWGDDRGRIEAFF. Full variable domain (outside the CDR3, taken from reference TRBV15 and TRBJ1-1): DAMVIQNPRYQVTQFGKPVTLSCSQTLNHNVMYWYQQKSSQAPKLLFHYYDKDFNNEADTPDNFQSRRPNTSFCFLDIRSPGLGDTAMYLCATSSGWGDDRGRIEAFFGQGTRLTVV.

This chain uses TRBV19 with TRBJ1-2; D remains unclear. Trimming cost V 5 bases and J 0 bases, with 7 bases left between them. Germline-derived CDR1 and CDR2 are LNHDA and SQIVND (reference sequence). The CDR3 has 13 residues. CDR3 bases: TGTGCCAGTAGTCCGAGGGCTAACTATGGCTACACCTTC. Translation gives CASSPRANYGYTF.

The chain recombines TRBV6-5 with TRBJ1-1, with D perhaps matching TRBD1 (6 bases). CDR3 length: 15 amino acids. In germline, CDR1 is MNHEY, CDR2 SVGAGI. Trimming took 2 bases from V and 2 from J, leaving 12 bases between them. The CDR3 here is CASSYHPGDNTEAFF. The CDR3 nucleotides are TGTGCCAGCAGTTACCATCCAGGGGACAACACTGAAGCTTTCTTT.

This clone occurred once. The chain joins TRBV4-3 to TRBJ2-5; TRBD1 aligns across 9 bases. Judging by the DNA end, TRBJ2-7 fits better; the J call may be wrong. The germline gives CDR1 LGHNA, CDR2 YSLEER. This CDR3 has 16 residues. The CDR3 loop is CASSQDIRDREYEQYF. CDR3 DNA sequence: TGCGCCAGCAGCCAAGATATCCGGGACAGGGAGTACGAGCAGTACTTC.

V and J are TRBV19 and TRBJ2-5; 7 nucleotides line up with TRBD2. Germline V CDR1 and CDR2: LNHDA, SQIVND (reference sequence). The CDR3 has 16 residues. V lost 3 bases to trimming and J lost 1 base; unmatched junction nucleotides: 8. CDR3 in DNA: TGTGCCAGTAGTATGATCAGCGCGGGAGTCCAAGAGACCCAGTACTTC. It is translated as CASSMISAGVQETQYF.

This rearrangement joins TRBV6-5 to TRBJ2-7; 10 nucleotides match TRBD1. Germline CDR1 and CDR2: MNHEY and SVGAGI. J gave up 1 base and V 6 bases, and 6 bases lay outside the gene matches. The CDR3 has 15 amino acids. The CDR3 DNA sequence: TGTGCCAGCAGCCTCCCGGGACAGGGGTCCTACGAGCAGTACTTC. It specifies CASSLPGQGSYEQYF.

CDR3 bases: TGTGCCAGCAGCGTGGGAGGACAGGACTACAATGAGCAGTTCTTC. It is translated as CASSVGGQDYNEQFF. The V call is TRBV9, the J call TRBJ2-1; maybe TRBD1 (7 bases). Germline V gene lookup returns CDR1 SGDLS and CDR2 YYNGEE. This CDR3 is 15 amino acids long. V shed 2 bases and J shed 3 bases, with 12 bases lying between them.